These 25 T cell receptor beta chains came from one sample sequenced in a study of post-analysis software for immune sequencing data. Points from the study as a whole: The study found TRBV5-6, TRBV5-1 and TRBV20-1 among about five TRBV segments more frequent in patients than controls.

TCR beta cDNA libraries had unique molecular identifiers. TCRdb ran MiXCR on the PCR reads and lists one entry per CDR3 protein. The repertoire includes roughly 430,000 distinct CDR3 sequences, approximately 42% of them detected once, and approximately 7.7% sits in the top ten. Their antigen targets remain unknown. What was sequenced was blood. The receptors were sampled from a girl aged 2-10 years with multiple sclerosis.

The chain combines TRBV20-1 with TRBJ1-2, with 9 positions matching TRBD1. V lost 5 bases, J lost 8 bases, and 15 bases stayed unmatched. Germline V gene data show CDR1 as DFQATT and CDR2 as SNEGSKA (reference sequence). CDR3 length equals 15 residues. The CDR3 is CSAPGGQGFSYGYTF. The DNA for the CDR3 is TGCAGTGCTCCGGGGGGACAGGGTTTTTCGTACGGCTACACCTTC.

The chain carries TRBV6-6 and TRBJ1-1, with 8 bases fitting TRBD1. V lost 7 bases and J lost 7; bases outside the gene matches: 17. Germline-derived CDR1 and CDR2 are MNHNY and SVGAGI (reference sequence). The CDR3 has 16 amino acids. CDR3: CASTLTLAGGPLEAFF. In DNA, the CDR3 is TGTGCCAGCACTTTAACCCTCGCAGGGGGCCCTCTTGAAGCTTTCTTT.

This clonotype has a handful of counts. V is TRBV29-1 and J is TRBJ1-1; D uncertain. CDR1 is SQVTM, CDR2 ANQGSEA, per germline. This CDR3 is 12 amino acids long. Trimming stripped 7 bases from V and 1 base from J, with 10 bases between. CDR3 in DNA: TGCAGCGCCAGCAATCGGAACACTGAAGCTTTCTTT. Protein product: CSASNRNTEAFF.

V and J are TRBV6-5 and TRBJ2-3; TRBD1 agrees at 7 bases. The CDR3 consists of 15 residues. The J segment lost 1 base and the V segment lost 4 bases, leaving 5 bases of the junction unmatched. CDR1 and CDR2 (germline): MNHEY, SVGAGI. The chain's CDR3 is CASSSNRGGTDTQYF. The CDR3 DNA reads as TGTGCCAGCAGTTCGAACAGGGGAGGCACAGATACGCAGTATTTT.

The rearrangement uses TRBV29-1 and TRBJ2-2; weak D call: TRBD1 (5 bases). CDR3 length: 13 residues. The V end lost 2 bases, the J end lost 4 bases, and 8 bases lay between the germline ends. Germline CDR1 and CDR2: SQVTM and ANQGSEA. The CDR3 sequence is CSVESGATGELFF. DNA for the CDR3: TGCAGCGTTGAATCTGGGGCCACCGGGGAGCTGTTTTTT.

The V gene is TRBV5-5, the J gene TRBJ1-2; tentatively, D is TRBD1 (6 bases). In germline, CDR1 is SGHKS, CDR2 YYEKEE (reference sequence). Trimming removed 0 bases at V and 3 bases at J, with 9 bases between. The CDR3 totals 14 residues. The CDR3 sequence: CASSLVTGHYGYTF. The CDR3, as DNA: TGTGCCAGCAGCTTGGTGACAGGACACTATGGCTACACCTTC. Supplemented by reference TRBV5-5 and TRBJ1-2, the full variable domain reads DAGVTQSPTHLIKTRGQQVTLRCSPISGHKSVSWYQQVLGQGPQFIFQYYEKEERGRGNFPDRFSARQFPNYSSELNVNALLLGDSALYLCASSLVTGHYGYTFGSGTRLTVV.

This clonotype was found a few times. The chain recombines TRBV5-1 with TRBJ1-6; the D is unclear. CDR3 length equals 14 residues. The V end lost 3 bases, the J end lost 7 bases, and 11 bases lay between the germline ends. Germline V gene sequence: CDR1 SGHRS, CDR2 YFSETQ. The CDR3 protein is CASSSTVQNSPLHF. Written as DNA, the CDR3 is TGCGCCAGCAGCTCGACGGTTCAGAATTCACCCCTCCACTTT.

Only a few counts were recorded for this clonotype. V and J are TRBV18 and TRBJ1-4; D is undetermined. CDR3 length equals 13 residues. In germline, CDR1 is KGHSH, CDR2 LQKENI. With 3 bases removed from V and 5 bases from J, the gap between germline ends came to 7 bases. The CDR3 loop reads CASSPFGNEKLFF. In DNA, the CDR3 is TGTGCCAGCTCACCCTTTGGAAATGAAAAACTGTTTTTT. The whole variable domain, filled in from reference TRBV18 and TRBJ1-4, reads NAGVMQNPRHLVRRRGQEARLRCSPMKGHSHVYWYRQLPEEGLKFMVYLQKENIIDESGMPKERFSAEFPKEGPSILRIQQVVRGDSAAYFCASSPFGNEKLFFGSGTQLSVL.

Concerning this clonotype itself: Germline is not matched at one junction end, which may reflect a read error. The CDR3 is CASSLSRTSAQEAQYF. In nucleotides, the CDR3 is TGTGCCAGCAGCCTTTCAAGGACTAGCGCCCAAGAGGCCCAGTACTTC. The gene calls are TRBV7-3 and TRBJ2-5, with TRBD2 identical over 9 bases. CDR1 and CDR2 (germline): SGHTA, FQGTGA. CDR3 length equals 16 residues.

The chain carries TRBV5-1 and TRBJ2-1; TRBD1 matches 7 bases. V dropped 0 bases and J dropped 9; count of bases not matched to a gene: 6. The CDR3 runs to 14 residues. Germline CDR1 is SGHRS and CDR2 is YFSETQ. CDR3 loop: CASSLGQGDLEQFF. The CDR3, as DNA: TGCGCCAGCAGCTTGGGACAGGGTGATCTTGAGCAGTTCTTC.

This clonotype was found once. V and J are TRBV15 and TRBJ2-3; 11 bases are shared with TRBD2. The CDR3 consists of 17 residues. V lost 0 bases, J lost 4 bases, and 6 bases stayed unmatched. Germline V gene lookup returns CDR1 LNHNV and CDR2 YYDKDF (reference sequence). CDR3 bases: TGTGCCACCAGCAGAGAACTTCGGACTAGCGGGTCAGATACGCAGTATTTT. Amino acids: CATSRELRTSGSDTQYF.

This clonotype was counted once. The chain is built from TRBV6-2 or TRBV6-3 and TRBJ1-2; no reliable D call. CDR3 length: 13 amino acids. The germline CDR1 and CDR2 sequences are MNHEY and SVGEGT. The germline V and J ends were trimmed by 2 bases and 1 base, with 5 bases remaining between them. The DNA of the CDR3 is TGTGCCAGCAGTTACCAGATTAACTATGGCTACACCTTC. It encodes CASSYQINYGYTF.

This clonotype was recorded once. V and J are TRBV10-1 and TRBJ2-4, with TRBD1 identical over 9 bases. The CDR3 consists of 13 residues. The germline V gene has CDR1 WNHNN and CDR2 SYGVQD (reference sequence). With 4 bases clipped from V and 9 bases from J, the junction kept 4 bases outside the gene matches. CDR3 protein: CASSGGQGAIQYF. In DNA, the CDR3 is TGCGCCAGCAGTGGGGGACAGGGAGCCATTCAGTACTTC.

This clonotype showed up just a few times. The CDR3 DNA is TGTGCCAGCAGTAGGGAGGGGATGACTACCAAAAACATTCAGTACTTC. Its protein is CASSREGMTTKNIQYF. V is TRBV12-3 or TRBV12-4 and J is TRBJ2-4, with TRBD2 matching 7 bases. The ends lost 5 bases at V and 2 bases at J; junction bases unmatched: 9. This CDR3 comprises 16 residues.

The chain has TRBV5-1 and TRBJ2-7; either TRBD1 or TRBD2 may supply D (5 bases each). This CDR3 spans 13 amino acids. Germline values: CDR1 SGHRS, CDR2 YFSETQ. Trimming shortened V by 7 bases and J by 7 bases, and 18 bases separated the two germline ends. This CDR3 is CASGDRGLGEQYF. The CDR3 coding sequence is TGCGCCAGCGGGGACCGAGGCCTGGGGGAGCAGTACTTC.

This clonotype was seen just once. V and J are TRBV7-6 and TRBJ2-7, with 8 nucleotides matching TRBD2. Germline assignment: CDR1 SGHVS and CDR2 FNYEAQ. The CDR3 is 19 residues long. V was pared by 5 bases and J by 0 bases, with 18 bases of the junction left unmatched. DNA for the CDR3: TGTGCCAGCAGCCTGGAAGGACCCTTGACTAGCGAGTACTCCTACGAGCAGTACTTC. It is translated as CASSLEGPLTSEYSYEQYF. The entire variable domain, with the rest obtained from reference TRBV7-6 and TRBJ2-7, is as follows: GAGVSQSPRYKVTKRGQDVALRCDPISGHVSLYWYRQALGQGPEFLTYFNYEAQQDKSGLPNDRFSAERPEGSISTLTIQRTEQRDSAMYRCASSLEGPLTSEYSYEQYFGPGTRLTVT.

V usage is TRBV9 and J usage is TRBJ2-5, with 12 positions matching TRBD2. The CDR3 runs to 15 residues. V trimming: 5 bases; J trimming: 11 bases; junction bases outside the gene matches: 13. Looked up from germline, CDR1 is SGDLS and CDR2 is YYNGEE. CDR3: CASSKTSGSLNTQYF. CDR3 sequence (DNA): TGTGCCAGCAGTAAGACTAGCGGGAGTCTAAACACTCAGTACTTC.

This clonotype was seen only a few times. The CDR3 sequence is CASSGPRITYNEQFF. CDR3 sequence (DNA): TGTGCCAGCAGTGGGCCTCGGATCACCTACAATGAGCAGTTCTTC. This sequence joins TRBV28 and TRBJ2-1; D is uncertain. This CDR3 contains 15 residues. Germline V gene sequence: CDR1 MDHEN, CDR2 SYDVKM. V lost 5 bases to trimming and J lost 2 bases, with 13 bases between them.

DNA for the CDR3: TGTGCCAGCAGCTTAAATATTGACAGACAATATGGCTACACCTTC. Translated, it gives CASSLNIDRQYGYTF. The rearrangement links TRBV7-2 to TRBJ1-2; a possible D gene is TRBD1 (5 bases). Per the germline V gene, CDR1 is SGHTA and CDR2 is FQGNSA. The CDR3 is 15 amino acids. The V gene lost 2 bases and the J gene lost 5 bases, with 15 bases spanning the gap.

This clonotype was counted many times. The rearrangement uses TRBV6-1 and TRBJ2-5; D unresolved. Trimming pared 7 bases from V and 2 bases from J, leaving 14 bases between. Germline V gives CDR1 MNHNS, CDR2 SASEGT. The CDR3 is made up of 14 amino acids. CDR3 in amino acids: CASTPGRLQETQYF. The CDR3 nucleotides read TGTGCCAGCACCCCGGGCAGATTGCAAGAGACCCAGTACTTC.

This chain links TRBV20-1 with TRBJ2-3, with 10 bases matching TRBD2. The junction had 11 bases not matched to a gene; V was cut back by 4 bases and J by 4 bases. Germline CDR1 reads DFQATT; CDR2 reads SNEGSKA (reference sequence). The CDR3 spans 16 residues. The CDR3, as DNA: TGCAGTGCTACCGGACTGGCTAGCGGGAGTCCAGATACGCAGTATTTT. Amino acid sequence: CSATGLASGSPDTQYF.

Details on this clonotype: A read error is possible here, since a much larger clone lies one base away. The chain recombines TRBV12-5 with TRBJ2-7, with 8 bases fitting TRBD2. The end of the DNA fits TRBJ2-5 better, so the J call may be wrong. The CDR3 runs to 13 residues. Germline V gives CDR1 LGHNT, CDR2 FRNRAP. The CDR3: CASCSGMGGTQYF. The DNA of the CDR3 is TGTGCTAGTTGTAGCGGGATGGGGGGGACCCAGTACTTC.

This clonotype was seen only a few times. V and J are TRBV20-1 and TRBJ2-5, with 7 positions matching TRBD2. Unmatched junction bases numbered 10, after V lost 0 bases and J lost 3 bases. The CDR3 loop spans 16 amino acids. Germline CDR1 reads DFQATT; CDR2 reads SNEGSKA (reference sequence). Here the CDR3 DNA reads TGCAGTGCTAGAGATCAGGGCGGGGGAGCTGAAGAGACCCAGTACTTC. Translation gives CSARDQGGGAEETQYF.

The chain combines TRBV5-1 with TRBJ2-4; the D is unclear. The J call may be wrong; the DNA end is better matched by TRBJ2-7. CDR3 length equals 16 residues. CDR1 is SGHRS, CDR2 YFSETQ, per germline. The DNA for the CDR3 is TGCGCCAGCAGCTTTGAGGCCAGGCCGCGCTCCTACGAGCAGTACTTC. This gives the protein CASSFEARPRSYEQYF.

The chain couples TRBV20-1 to TRBJ2-3; D may be TRBD1 (6 bases). The germline V and J ends were trimmed by 1 base and 3 bases, with 14 bases remaining between them. This CDR3 comprises 15 residues. Per the germline V gene, CDR1 is DFQATT and CDR2 is SNEGSKA (reference sequence). The CDR3: CSARGNREVTDTQYF. Here the CDR3 DNA reads TGCAGTGCTAGAGGAAACAGGGAAGTAACAGATACGCAGTATTTT.